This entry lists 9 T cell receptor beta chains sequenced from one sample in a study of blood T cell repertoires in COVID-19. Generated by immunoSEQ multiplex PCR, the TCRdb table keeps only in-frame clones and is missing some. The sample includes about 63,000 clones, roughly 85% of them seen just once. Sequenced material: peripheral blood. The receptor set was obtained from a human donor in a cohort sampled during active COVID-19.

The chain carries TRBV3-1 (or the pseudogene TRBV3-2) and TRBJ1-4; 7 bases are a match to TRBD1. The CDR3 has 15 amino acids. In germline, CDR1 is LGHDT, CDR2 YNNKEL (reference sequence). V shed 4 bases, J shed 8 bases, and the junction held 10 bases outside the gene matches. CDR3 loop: CASSPRRQGGEKLFF. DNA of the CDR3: TGTGCCAGCAGCCCCAGACGACAGGGTGGGGAAAAACTGTTTTTT.

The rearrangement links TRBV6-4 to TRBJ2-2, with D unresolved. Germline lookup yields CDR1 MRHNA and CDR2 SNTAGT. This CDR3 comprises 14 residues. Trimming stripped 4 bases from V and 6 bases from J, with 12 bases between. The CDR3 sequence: CASSVGGTSGELFF. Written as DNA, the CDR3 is TGTGCCAGCAGTGTTGGCGGAACCTCCGGGGAGCTGTTTTTT.

The CDR3 DNA sequence: TGTGCCAGCAGCTCCGACACGAATCAGCCCCAGCATTTT. This encodes CASSSDTNQPQHF. The chain links TRBV7-9 to TRBJ1-5; D remains unclear. Trimming removed 4 bases from V and 4 bases from J, with 8 bases in between. From germline, CDR1 is SEHNR and CDR2 FQNEAQ (reference sequence). The CDR3 sequence is 13 residues long.

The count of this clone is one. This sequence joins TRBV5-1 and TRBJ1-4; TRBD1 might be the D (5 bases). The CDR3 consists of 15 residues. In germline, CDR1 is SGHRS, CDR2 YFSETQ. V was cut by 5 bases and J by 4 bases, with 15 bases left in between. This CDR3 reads CASRSRGNINEKLFF. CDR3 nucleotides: TGCGCCAGCAGGTCTCGGGGGAACATTAATGAAAAACTGTTTTTT.

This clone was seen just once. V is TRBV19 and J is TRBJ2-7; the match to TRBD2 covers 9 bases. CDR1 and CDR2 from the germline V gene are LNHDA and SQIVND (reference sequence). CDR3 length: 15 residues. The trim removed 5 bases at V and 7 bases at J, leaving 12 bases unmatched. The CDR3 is CASSLSGTSRREQYF. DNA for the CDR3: TGTGCCAGTAGTCTTTCGGGGACTAGCCGGAGGGAGCAGTACTTC.

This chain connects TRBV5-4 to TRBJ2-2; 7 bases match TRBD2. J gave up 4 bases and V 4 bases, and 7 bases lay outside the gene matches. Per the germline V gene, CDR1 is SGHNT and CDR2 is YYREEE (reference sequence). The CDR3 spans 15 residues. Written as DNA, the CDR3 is TGTGCCAGCAGCGAACGACTAGCCGGCACCGGGGAGCTGTTTTTT. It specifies CASSERLAGTGELFF.

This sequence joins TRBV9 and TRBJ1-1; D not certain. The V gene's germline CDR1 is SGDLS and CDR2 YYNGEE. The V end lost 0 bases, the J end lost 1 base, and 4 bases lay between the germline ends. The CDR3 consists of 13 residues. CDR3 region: CASSVAQNTEAFF. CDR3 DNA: TGTGCCAGCAGCGTAGCCCAGAACACTGAAGCTTTCTTT.

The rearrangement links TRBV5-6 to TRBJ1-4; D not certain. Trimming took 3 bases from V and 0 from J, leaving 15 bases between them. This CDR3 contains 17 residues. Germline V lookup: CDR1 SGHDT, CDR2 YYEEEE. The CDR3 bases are TGTGCCAGCAGCTCATTCGGGCAGACTACAACTAATGAAAAACTGTTTTTT. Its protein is CASSSFGQTTTNEKLFF.

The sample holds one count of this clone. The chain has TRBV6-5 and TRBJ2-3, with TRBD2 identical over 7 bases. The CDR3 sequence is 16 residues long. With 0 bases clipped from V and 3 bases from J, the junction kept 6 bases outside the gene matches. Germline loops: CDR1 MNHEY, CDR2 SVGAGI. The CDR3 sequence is CASSYSGGSRTDTQYF. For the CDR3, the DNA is TGTGCCAGCAGTTACTCGGGCGGGAGCCGTACAGATACGCAGTATTTT.